This is a list of T cell receptor beta chains from one sample in a study of blood T cell repertoires in COVID-19. Sequencing used immunoSEQ multiplex PCR; TCRdb keeps in-frame clones, though not all of them. The table lists hundreds of thousands of clones, approximately 86% of them singletons. The sequencing input was peripheral blood. The receptors were gathered from a man aged 18 to 29 with active or convalescent COVID-19. The CDR3 runs from the conserved cysteine through the conserved F or W. The D gene is left open where the match is weak. For some rows the clone size is stated as once, few or many, or as a class when expanded; others skip it.

J | V | D | size | CDR3
TRBJ2-2 | TRBV5-4 | NA | NA | CASSPKTGLPGELFF
TRBJ2-1 | TRBV28 | NA | NA | CASSQRFAGLPNNEQFF
TRBJ2-5 | TRBV19 | NA | NA | CASSRNAGETQYF
TRBJ1-2 | TRBV27 | NA | NA | CASRETGRGYTF
TRBJ1-2 | TRBV4-3 | NA | NA | CASSQQGRYGYTF
TRBJ2-2 | TRBV7-9 | TRBD2 | NA | CASSSRLAGVGELFF
TRBJ2-1 | TRBV6-5 | NA | NA | CASSYGLWGVGEQFF
TRBJ1-4 | TRBV5-4 | NA | NA | CATTEEGGEKLFF
TRBJ1-5 | TRBV19 | NA | NA | CASIPRGNNQPQHF
TRBJ2-7 | TRBV2 | TRBD1 | NA | CAIQGAGSYEQYF
TRBJ2-7 | TRBV5-1 | NA | NA | CASSPPGAGTYEQYF
TRBJ2-7 | TRBV6-1 | TRBD2 | NA | CASSEAQGGPYEQYF
TRBJ1-1 | TRBV19 | NA | NA | CASIRLGDTEAFF
TRBJ2-5 | TRBV7-9 | NA | NA | CASSSPGAQETQYF
TRBJ1-1 | TRBV9 | TRBD1 | few | CASSGQGNTEAFF
TRBJ1-3 | TRBV13 | TRBD1 | NA | CASSPGTGGSGNTIYF
TRBJ1-1 | TRBV5-6 | NA | NA | CASSAPGPGDTEAFF
TRBJ1-6 | TRBV9 | TRBD1 | once | CASSANRGRNSPLHF
TRBJ2-7 | TRBV7-3 | TRBD2 | few | CASSTGLEYEQYF
TRBJ2-2 | TRBV14 | NA | NA | CASSPSGSPTGELFF
TRBJ1-4 | TRBV2 | NA | once | CASSELTANNEKLFF
TRBJ2-2 | TRBV6-6 | TRBD1 | NA | CASSPTGTPNTGELFF